The T cell receptor (beta chain) under discussion was sequenced for a study of cytomegalovirus exposure and HLA in healthy donors. Study background: Within an early data release were around 80 million unique TCRs drawn from HLA-typed donors. The study placed over 65% of its 398 genotyped donors in the Caucasian-associated ancestry cluster. Regarding the study as a whole: Most CMV-associated TCR beta chains were later found to appear HLA-restricted. Reports indicate that TCR beta sequences accurately predicted the HLA-A and HLA-B alleles of most subjects.

Points on this clone: What it binds is unknown.

A multiplex PCR was run with 60 Vbeta primers and 13 Jbeta primers. Profiling relied on immunoSEQ multiplex PCR, and the TCRdb table lists in-frame clones only, not all of them. The sample yields over 250,000 clones, just over 70% seen once. CDR3 length: 13 amino acids. The V end lost 1 base, the J end lost 5 bases, and 9 bases lay between the germline ends. Sequencing was done on a sample of PBMCs. The TCR was taken from a female donor in good health and CMV-seronegative. This chain links TRBV23-1 with TRBJ2-7; unclear D gene. TRBV23-1 is classed as an ORF, of uncertain function. The CDR3 is CASSQLAFDEQYF. The CDR3 DNA reads TGCGCCAGCAGTCAATTGGCTTTCGACGAGCAGTACTTC.